The rows below give T cell receptor beta chains drawn from one sample of a study of blood T cell repertoires in COVID-19. Clones were read by immunoSEQ multiplex PCR, and TCRdb kept only the in-frame ones, dropping some. In the table there are 150,000 to 200,000 clones, around 83% of which are singletons. The sequenced sample was peripheral blood. These receptor sequences come from a woman aged 80 or older in a cohort sampled during active or convalescent COVID-19. Each CDR3 is given with its conserved first and last residue. Fields, in order: clone size, D gene, V gene, J gene, CDR3 length, CDR3 DNA, CDR3 protein. A D gene is named only where the DNA matches it firmly. Where a row states a size, it is once, few, many or the class of an expanded clone; other rows omit it.

>-|-|TRBV5-4|TRBJ1-2|13
TGTGCCAGCAGCTCCCCGGGGTTCTATGGCTACACCTTC
CASSSPGFYGYTF
>-|TRBD1|TRBV18|TRBJ2-1|15
TGTGCCAGCTCAACCACGATACAGGGGGGCGATGAGCAGTTCTTC
CASSTTIQGGDEQFF
>-|-|TRBV18|TRBJ1-2|16
TGTGCCAGCTCACCACCGGGGCGGGGTTCGAGGTATGGCTACACCTTC
CASSPPGRGSRYGYTF
>-|-|TRBV4-1|TRBJ1-6|14
TGCGCCAGCATAGATCTAGGCAGGGGAGGGCCCCTCCACTTT
CASIDLGRGGPLHF
>-|-|TRBV6-2/TRBV6-3|TRBJ1-1|14
TGTGCCAGCAGTTACGCCGGAGGGGCAGCTGAAGCTTTCTTT
CASSYAGGAAEAFF
>-|TRBD1|TRBV5-1|TRBJ1-1|15
TGCGCCAGCAGCCAGGACAGGGGACTGGGGACTGAAGCTTTCTTT
CASSQDRGLGTEAFF
>-|TRBD2|TRBV11-2|TRBJ2-1|16
TGTGCCAGCAGCCCTGCCGGGACTAGAGGGTACAATGAGCAGTTCTTC
CASSPAGTRGYNEQFF
>-|-|TRBV19|TRBJ2-2|15
TGTGCCAGTAGTCAAGGGAGATCGGTCACCGGGGAGCTGTTTTTT
CASSQGRSVTGELFF
>-|-|TRBV5-4|TRBJ1-6|16
TGTGCCAGCAGCTTGGACAGCCGCTCCTATAATTCACCCCTCCACTTT
CASSLDSRSYNSPLHF
>-|-|TRBV28|TRBJ1-2|13
TGTGCCAGCAGTTTAATGTCAGACTATGGCTACACCTTC
CASSLMSDYGYTF
>-|-|TRBV13|TRBJ2-1|16
TGTGCCAGCAGCCCCCGATTGAGCGCCTACTACAATGAGCAGTTCTTC
CASSPRLSAYYNEQFF
>-|-|TRBV10-3|TRBJ1-3|19
TGTGCCATCAGTGACCTAACTTTTGGACAGATAAGCTCTGGAAACACCATATATTTT
CAISDLTFGQISSGNTIYF
>-|-|TRBV6-5|TRBJ1-2|15
TGTGCCAGCAGTTACGGGGGCGTGGGGAACTATGGCTACACCTTC
CASSYGGVGNYGYTF
>-|-|TRBV10-1|TRBJ2-7|12
TGCGCCAGCAGTGAAGGGGTTTACGAGCAGTACTTC
CASSEGVYEQYF
>-|TRBD2|TRBV6-6|TRBJ2-1|14
TGTGCCAGCAGTCCGCTAGCGGGGGGAGATGAGCAGTTCTTC
CASSPLAGGDEQFF
>-|-|TRBV7-8|TRBJ2-4|16
TGTGCCAGCAGCTTGCACGGGGAACTAGCCAAAAACATTCAGTACTTC
CASSLHGELAKNIQYF
>many|-|TRBV2|TRBJ2-5|12
TGTGCCAGCAGCCTATCGGGAGAGACCCAGTACTTC
CASSLSGETQYF
>-|-|TRBV3-1/TRBV3-2|TRBJ1-4|14
TGTGCCAGCAGCCATAGATTTTTAAATGAAAAACTGTTTTTT
CASSHRFLNEKLFF
>-|-|TRBV19|TRBJ1-1|12
TGTGCCAGTAGTATAGCCGACACTGAAGCTTTCTTT
CASSIADTEAFF
>few|-|TRBV10-3|TRBJ1-1|14
TGTGCCATCAGGAACGGGACACTTGGTCCTGAAGCTTTCTTT
CAIRNGTLGPEAFF